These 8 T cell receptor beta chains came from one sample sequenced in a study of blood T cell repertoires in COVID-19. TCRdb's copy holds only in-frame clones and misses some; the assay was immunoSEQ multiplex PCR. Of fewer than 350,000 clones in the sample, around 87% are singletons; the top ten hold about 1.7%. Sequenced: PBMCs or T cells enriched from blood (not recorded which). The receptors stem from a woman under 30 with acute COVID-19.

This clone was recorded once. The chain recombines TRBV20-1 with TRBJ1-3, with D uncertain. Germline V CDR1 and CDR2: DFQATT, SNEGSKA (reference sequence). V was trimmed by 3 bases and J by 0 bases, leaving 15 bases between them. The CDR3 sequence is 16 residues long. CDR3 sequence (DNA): TGCAGTGCTAGTAGTGCCCCCGGGATCTCTGGAAACACCATATATTTT. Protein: CSASSAPGISGNTIYF.

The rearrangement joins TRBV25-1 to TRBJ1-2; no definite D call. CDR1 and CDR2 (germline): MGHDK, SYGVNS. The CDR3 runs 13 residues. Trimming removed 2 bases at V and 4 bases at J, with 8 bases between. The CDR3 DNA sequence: TGTGCCAGCAGTGAACAGAACAGCTATGGCTACACCTTC. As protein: CASSEQNSYGYTF.

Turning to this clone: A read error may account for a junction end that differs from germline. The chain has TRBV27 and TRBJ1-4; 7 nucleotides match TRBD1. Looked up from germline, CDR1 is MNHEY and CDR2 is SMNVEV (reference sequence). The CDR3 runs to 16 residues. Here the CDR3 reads CASSFTGATTNDKLFF. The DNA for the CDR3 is TGTGCCAGCAGTTTTACAGGGGCGACAACTAATGACAAACTGTTTTTT.

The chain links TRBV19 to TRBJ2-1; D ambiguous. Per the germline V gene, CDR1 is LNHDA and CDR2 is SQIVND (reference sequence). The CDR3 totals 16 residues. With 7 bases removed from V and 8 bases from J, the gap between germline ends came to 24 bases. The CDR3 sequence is CASKLLAGGSLHEQFF. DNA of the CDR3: TGTGCCAGTAAGCTATTAGCTGGTGGATCCTTACATGAGCAGTTCTTC.

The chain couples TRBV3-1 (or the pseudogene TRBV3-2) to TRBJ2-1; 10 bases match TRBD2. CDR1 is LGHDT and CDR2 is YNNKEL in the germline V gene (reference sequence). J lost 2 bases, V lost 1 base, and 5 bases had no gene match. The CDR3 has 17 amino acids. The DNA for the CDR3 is TGTGCCAGCAGCCAAGGGCTAGCGGGAGCTCCCTACAATGAGCAGTTCTTC. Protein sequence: CASSQGLAGAPYNEQFF.

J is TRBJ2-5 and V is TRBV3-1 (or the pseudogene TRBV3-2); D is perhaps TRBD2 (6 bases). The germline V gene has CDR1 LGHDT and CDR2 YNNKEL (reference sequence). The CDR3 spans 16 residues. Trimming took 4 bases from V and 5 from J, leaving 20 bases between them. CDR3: CASSPIRAGRVETQYF. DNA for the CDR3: TGTGCCAGCAGCCCCATCCGGGCGGGAAGGGTGGAGACCCAGTACTTC.

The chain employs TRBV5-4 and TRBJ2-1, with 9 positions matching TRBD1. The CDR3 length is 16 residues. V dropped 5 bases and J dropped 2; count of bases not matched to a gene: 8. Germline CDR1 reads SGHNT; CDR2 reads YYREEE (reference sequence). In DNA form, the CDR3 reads TGTGCCAGCAGAACCACCGGGACAGGGCCCTACAATGAGCAGTTCTTC. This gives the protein CASRTTGTGPYNEQFF.

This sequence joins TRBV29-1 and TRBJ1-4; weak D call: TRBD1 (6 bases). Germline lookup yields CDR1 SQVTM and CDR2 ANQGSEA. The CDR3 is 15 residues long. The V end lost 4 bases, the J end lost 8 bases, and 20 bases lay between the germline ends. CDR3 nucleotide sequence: TGCAGCGTTGCACCGGGACAAGGGACTAGAGAAAAACTGTTTTTT. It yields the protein CSVAPGQGTREKLFF.